These T cell receptor beta chains were read from a single sample in a study of response to subunit inactivated influenza vaccine. TCRdb re-called the RT-PCR reads with MiXCR, one entry per CDR3 protein. The sample carries about half a million distinct CDR3 sequences, under 9% recorded once. The source material was PBMCs from blood, sampled less than 25 months after vaccination. These receptors originate from a man between 50 and 69 years old who received an inactivated influenza vaccine. The CDR3 runs from the conserved cysteine through the conserved F or W. Fields, in order: CDR3 DNA, CDR3 protein, D gene, V gene, CDR3 length, J gene, clone size. D genes are given only for firm matches. For some rows the clone size is stated as once, few or many, or as a class when expanded; others skip it.

CDR3nt: TGTGCTAGCAGTCGGGACGGGTATCATCAGCCCCAGCATTTT
CDR3aa: CASSRDGYHQPQHF
d_gene: NA
v_gene: TRBV12-5
len: 14
j_gene: TRBJ1-5
abundance: few

CDR3nt: TGTGCCAGTACCCCGGGAACTGAAGCTTTCTTT
CDR3aa: CASTPGTEAFF
d_gene: NA
v_gene: TRBV19
len: 11
j_gene: TRBJ1-1
abundance: few

CDR3nt: TGCGCCAGCAGCCCTCGGACAGTTAACACCGGGGAGCTGTTTTTT
CDR3aa: CASSPRTVNTGELFF
d_gene: NA
v_gene: TRBV5-1
len: 15
j_gene: TRBJ2-2
abundance: NA

CDR3nt: TGTGCCAGCAGCTTTACTAGCGGGAACACAGATACGCAGTATTTT
CDR3aa: CASSFTSGNTDTQYF
d_gene: TRBD2
v_gene: TRBV5-5
len: 15
j_gene: TRBJ2-3
abundance: NA

CDR3nt: TGCGCCAGCAGCCGGGCAGGGGCGAGCTCTGGAAACACCATATATTTT
CDR3aa: CASSRAGASSGNTIYF
d_gene: NA
v_gene: TRBV4-3
len: 16
j_gene: TRBJ1-3
abundance: few

CDR3nt: TGCAGCGTCGTGGCGGGAGCCTACGAGCAGTACTTC
CDR3aa: CSVVAGAYEQYF
d_gene: TRBD2
v_gene: TRBV29-1
len: 12
j_gene: TRBJ2-7
abundance: few

CDR3nt: TGTGCCAGCAGGATGTGGGGGACCACAGATACGCAGTATTTT
CDR3aa: CASRMWGTTDTQYF
d_gene: NA
v_gene: TRBV28
len: 14
j_gene: TRBJ2-3
abundance: few

CDR3nt: TGCGCCAGCAGCCAAGAGGCCCCCGGGAGGGCCCAGTACTTC
CDR3aa: CASSQEAPGRAQYF
d_gene: TRBD2
v_gene: TRBV4-3
len: 14
j_gene: TRBJ2-5
abundance: NA

CDR3nt: TGTGCCAGCTCACCCCCGGGTTGGGGCTACACCTTC
CDR3aa: CASSPPGWGYTF
d_gene: NA
v_gene: TRBV18
len: 12
j_gene: TRBJ1-2
abundance: few

CDR3nt: TGTGCCAGCAGTATCGGTACCGGGACAGGGTACAATCAGCCCCAGCATTTT
CDR3aa: CASSIGTGTGYNQPQHF
d_gene: TRBD1
v_gene: TRBV12-3/TRBV12-4
len: 17
j_gene: TRBJ1-5
abundance: NA

CDR3nt: TGCGCCAGCAGCTGGACTAGCGGGACCTTCGGCAATGAGCAGTTCTTC
CDR3aa: CASSWTSGTFGNEQFF
d_gene: TRBD2
v_gene: TRBV5-1
len: 16
j_gene: TRBJ2-1
abundance: many

CDR3nt: TGCGCCAGCAGCTCTCCCCGGCGCACAGGTTACAATCAGCCCCAGCATTTT
CDR3aa: CASSSPRRTGYNQPQHF
d_gene: NA
v_gene: TRBV5-1
len: 17
j_gene: TRBJ1-5
abundance: many

CDR3nt: TGTGCCAGCTCTACAGAAAAACAGGGCGTATTCATCGAGCAGTACTTC
CDR3aa: CASSTEKQGVFIEQYF
d_gene: NA
v_gene: TRBV18
len: 16
j_gene: TRBJ2-7
abundance: few

CDR3nt: TGTGCCAGCAGCTCCACAGAAAGGGCCAACGTCCTGACTTTC
CDR3aa: CASSSTERANVLTF
d_gene: NA
v_gene: TRBV7-2
len: 14
j_gene: TRBJ2-6
abundance: NA

CDR3nt: TGTGCCAGCAGTGCTCATCCGTCCTACGAGCAGTACTTC
CDR3aa: CASSAHPSYEQYF
d_gene: NA
v_gene: TRBV2
len: 13
j_gene: TRBJ2-7
abundance: few

CDR3nt: TGCAGTGCTATCCCAGGGGGGCTGGGGACTGAAGCTTTCTTT
CDR3aa: CSAIPGGLGTEAFF
d_gene: TRBD1
v_gene: TRBV20-1
len: 14
j_gene: TRBJ1-1
abundance: few

CDR3nt: TGTGCCTGGAGTGTATGGTCCCAGGGGAGCACCTTC
CDR3aa: CAWSVWSQGSTF
d_gene: NA
v_gene: TRBV30
len: 12
j_gene: TRBJ1-2
abundance: NA

CDR3nt: TGTGCCAGCAGCTTACCCAGGAAGGGTGAACCCTACGAGCAGTACTTC
CDR3aa: CASSLPRKGEPYEQYF
d_gene: NA
v_gene: TRBV13
len: 16
j_gene: TRBJ2-7
abundance: many

CDR3nt: TGTGCCAGCAGCTTTGTCGGGGGCCTTTTCACCGGGGAGCTGTTTTTT
CDR3aa: CASSFVGGLFTGELFF
d_gene: NA
v_gene: TRBV11-2
len: 16
j_gene: TRBJ2-2
abundance: NA

CDR3nt: TGCAGTGCTAGAGTCCCCACGACAGGGGGCTGGAAGACCCAGTACTTC
CDR3aa: CSARVPTTGGWKTQYF
d_gene: TRBD1
v_gene: TRBV20-1
len: 16
j_gene: TRBJ2-5
abundance: NA

CDR3nt: TGTGCCAGCAGTTTGTTAGGGGGCGCGAATTCACCCCTCCACTTT
CDR3aa: CASSLLGGANSPLHF
d_gene: TRBD1
v_gene: TRBV12-3/TRBV12-4
len: 15
j_gene: TRBJ1-6
abundance: NA

CDR3nt: TGTGCCAGCAGCGTTAGGGGACTAGCGGGAGGCACAGATACGCAGTATTTT
CDR3aa: CASSVRGLAGGTDTQYF
d_gene: TRBD2
v_gene: TRBV9
len: 17
j_gene: TRBJ2-3
abundance: many

CDR3nt: TGTGCCATCAGGCCGGGACAGTCAAGCACAGATACGCAGTATTTT
CDR3aa: CAIRPGQSSTDTQYF
d_gene: TRBD1
v_gene: TRBV10-3
len: 15
j_gene: TRBJ2-3
abundance: NA

CDR3nt: TGTGCCAGCAGTGAAGGGCTTCTGGGACTAGCCGTCGCAGATACGCAGTATTTT
CDR3aa: CASSEGLLGLAVADTQYF
d_gene: TRBD2
v_gene: TRBV2
len: 18
j_gene: TRBJ2-3
abundance: NA

CDR3nt: TGTGCCAGCTCACGATGGACTAGCGGGTTCCAAGAGACCCAGTACTTC
CDR3aa: CASSRWTSGFQETQYF
d_gene: TRBD2
v_gene: TRBV18
len: 16
j_gene: TRBJ2-5
abundance: few

CDR3nt: TGTGCCAGCAGTTTGTTGGAGGATACGCAGTATTTT
CDR3aa: CASSLLEDTQYF
d_gene: NA
v_gene: TRBV28
len: 12
j_gene: TRBJ2-3
abundance: many

CDR3nt: TGTGCTAGTGGTTTGGAGGGAAACACCATATATTTT
CDR3aa: CASGLEGNTIYF
d_gene: NA
v_gene: TRBV12-5
len: 12
j_gene: TRBJ1-3
abundance: few

CDR3nt: TGTGCCAGCAGCACACCGGGACCAGAAACGTCCCAGTACTTC
CDR3aa: CASSTPGPETSQYF
d_gene: NA
v_gene: TRBV7-9
len: 14
j_gene: TRBJ2-5
abundance: NA

CDR3nt: TGCAGCGTTGAACCCTGGGGGGCAGAGACCCAGTACTTC
CDR3aa: CSVEPWGAETQYF
d_gene: NA
v_gene: TRBV29-1
len: 13
j_gene: TRBJ2-5
abundance: many

CDR3nt: TGTGCCAGCAGCTTACAGAGCGGGGGCGCTAGCACAGATACGCAGTATTTT
CDR3aa: CASSLQSGGASTDTQYF
d_gene: TRBD2
v_gene: TRBV7-2
len: 17
j_gene: TRBJ2-3
abundance: many

CDR3nt: TGTGCCAGCTCACCATACGAATTAGCCTCCACCGGGGAGCTGTTTTTT
CDR3aa: CASSPYELASTGELFF
d_gene: NA
v_gene: TRBV18
len: 16
j_gene: TRBJ2-2
abundance: few

CDR3nt: TGCAGTGCTACACAGGGGGCGCGTCAGCCCCAGCATTTT
CDR3aa: CSATQGARQPQHF
d_gene: TRBD1
v_gene: TRBV20-1
len: 13
j_gene: TRBJ1-5
abundance: many

CDR3nt: TGCAGTGCTAGATCGGGGACAGCTAATCAGCCCCAGCATTTT
CDR3aa: CSARSGTANQPQHF
d_gene: TRBD1
v_gene: TRBV20-1
len: 14
j_gene: TRBJ1-5
abundance: few

CDR3nt: TGCGCCAGCAGCCAAGATAGGATTGAGCGGCGGAATGAGCAGTTCTTC
CDR3aa: CASSQDRIERRNEQFF
d_gene: NA
v_gene: TRBV4-1
len: 16
j_gene: TRBJ2-1
abundance: few

CDR3nt: TGTGCCAGCAGTTACTGGGGGACGGATCAGCCCCAGCATTTT
CDR3aa: CASSYWGTDQPQHF
d_gene: NA
v_gene: TRBV6-2/TRBV6-3
len: 14
j_gene: TRBJ1-5
abundance: few

CDR3nt: TGCGCCAGCAGCCAAAGGGGAACAGGACCCAATGAGCAGTTCTTC
CDR3aa: CASSQRGTGPNEQFF
d_gene: NA
v_gene: TRBV4-1
len: 15
j_gene: TRBJ2-1
abundance: NA

CDR3nt: TGCGCCAGCAGCTCGGTCGGGACAGGGGGAAGCTCCTACAATGAGCAGTTCTTC
CDR3aa: CASSSVGTGGSSYNEQFF
d_gene: TRBD1
v_gene: TRBV5-1
len: 18
j_gene: TRBJ2-1
abundance: few

CDR3nt: TGCGCCAGCAGCTTGGTGGGGGGAGCGACAAACAATGAGCAGTTCTTC
CDR3aa: CASSLVGGATNNEQFF
d_gene: NA
v_gene: TRBV5-1
len: 16
j_gene: TRBJ2-1
abundance: NA

CDR3nt: TGTGCCAGCAGCAAACGGGACAGGGGGCGCCCCGGCACCGGGGAGCTGTTTTTT
CDR3aa: CASSKRDRGRPGTGELFF
d_gene: TRBD1
v_gene: TRBV11-2
len: 18
j_gene: TRBJ2-2
abundance: NA

CDR3nt: TGTGCCAGCAGCTCTAGTAGCGGGGGGGCATACTACGAGCAGTACTTC
CDR3aa: CASSSSSGGAYYEQYF
d_gene: TRBD2
v_gene: TRBV7-2
len: 16
j_gene: TRBJ2-7
abundance: NA

CDR3nt: TGCGCCAGCAGCACGGGGGTTGGGAGAGGCAAAAACATTCAGTACTTC
CDR3aa: CASSTGVGRGKNIQYF
d_gene: NA
v_gene: TRBV5-1
len: 16
j_gene: TRBJ2-4
abundance: many

CDR3nt: TGCGCCAGCAGCCCAAGCGAGGGCTCACCCCTCCACTTT
CDR3aa: CASSPSEGSPLHF
d_gene: NA
v_gene: TRBV5-1
len: 13
j_gene: TRBJ1-6
abundance: NA

CDR3nt: TGTGCCAGTAGTATTCGGGGGCGACAGGGGTGGAAACAGCCCCAGCATTTT
CDR3aa: CASSIRGRQGWKQPQHF
d_gene: TRBD1
v_gene: TRBV19
len: 17
j_gene: TRBJ1-5
abundance: NA

CDR3nt: TGTGCCACCGACAGGGGGGATAGAGAGACCCAGTACTTC
CDR3aa: CATDRGDRETQYF
d_gene: TRBD1
v_gene: TRBV30
len: 13
j_gene: TRBJ2-5
abundance: NA

CDR3nt: TGTGCCAGCAGCGCGTACCAGGGTGCAGGAGAGACCCAGTACTTC
CDR3aa: CASSAYQGAGETQYF
d_gene: NA
v_gene: TRBV9
len: 15
j_gene: TRBJ2-5
abundance: many

CDR3nt: TGCGCCAGCAGCCGCGACAGGGCGTACGAGCAGTACTTC
CDR3aa: CASSRDRAYEQYF
d_gene: TRBD1
v_gene: TRBV4-3
len: 13
j_gene: TRBJ2-7
abundance: many

CDR3nt: TGCAGTGCTGCCCCCCGGGGGCATCTGAACACTGAAGCTTTCTTT
CDR3aa: CSAAPRGHLNTEAFF
d_gene: NA
v_gene: TRBV20-1
len: 15
j_gene: TRBJ1-1
abundance: NA